The 26 T cell receptor beta chains below were found in one sample sequenced in a study of T-cell memory formation after mild COVID-19. TCRdb ran MiXCR on the 5' RACE reads and lists one entry per CDR3 protein. Altogether roughly 450,000 distinct CDR3 sequences are present, about 20% being singletons, with the ten largest covering roughly 12%. Sequenced: PBMCs or a T cell subset sorted from them (not recorded which). Every receptor here comes from an adult woman who had mild COVID-19 (a few samples of this study predate the infection). Cell type and time point are not known.

This clonotype was counted only a few times. This chain links TRBV4-1 with TRBJ2-7; possible D gene TRBD1, 6 bases. Trimming left V 4 bases short and J 4 bases short, with 17 bases between. Germline assignment: CDR1 MGHRA and CDR2 YSYEKL. The CDR3 has 15 amino acids. This CDR3 reads CASSRVTGSAYEQYF. The DNA for the CDR3 is TGCGCCAGCAGCCGAGTAACAGGGTCGGCTTACGAGCAGTACTTC.

This clonotype was seen a few times. The CDR3 DNA reads TGTGCCAGCAGTTACAACGGCGGTCGGCCCTACGAGCAGTACTTC. Translating it yields CASSYNGGRPYEQYF. V gene TRBV6-5 combines with J gene TRBJ2-7, with D unclear. V dropped 2 bases and J dropped 2 bases, with 13 bases sitting between them. The CDR3 extends over 15 amino acids. Germline V gene sequence: CDR1 MNHEY, CDR2 SVGAGI.

This clonotype was counted a few times. The genes are TRBV5-1 and TRBJ1-3, with D unclear. Trimming took off 0 bases at V and 0 bases at J, with 10 bases between the two ends. Germline values: CDR1 SGHRS, CDR2 YFSETQ. This CDR3 is 16 amino acids long. For the CDR3, the DNA is TGCGCCAGCAGCTTGGTTGGAGCACACTCTGGAAACACCATATATTTT. The encoded protein is CASSLVGAHSGNTIYF.

The chain joins TRBV24-1 to TRBJ1-2; D is ambiguous. Germline CDR1 is KGHDR and CDR2 is SFDVKD. V shed 2 bases and J shed 6 bases, with 9 bases lying between them. The CDR3 covers 13 residues. The CDR3 DNA sequence: TGTGCCACCAGTGATTCAACCGGGAATGGCTACACCTTC. Its translation is CATSDSTGNGYTF.

The table lists this clonotype with a few counts. The rearrangement uses TRBV9 and TRBJ2-1, with 7 bases lining up with TRBD2. V gave up 0 bases and J gave up 3 bases; unmatched junction bases: 12. The germline V gene has CDR1 SGDLS and CDR2 YYNGEE. This CDR3 has 18 residues. For the CDR3, the DNA is TGTGCCAGCAGCGTAGCCGGGGCTAGCGGCCGTAGCTACAATGAGCAGTTCTTC. Protein product: CASSVAGASGRSYNEQFF.

V is TRBV12-3 or TRBV12-4 and J is TRBJ2-1; D call uncertain. V lost 9 bases and J 2 bases, leaving 14 bases between the germline ends. CDR3 size: 14 residues. CDR3: CASSGVSAYNEQFF. The CDR3 region has the DNA TGTGCCAGTTCGGGCGTGAGTGCCTACAATGAGCAGTTCTTC.

This clonotype was picked up a small number of times. The rearrangement uses TRBV6-2 or TRBV6-3 and TRBJ2-7; the D gene is possibly TRBD1 (6 bases). Germline values: CDR1 MNHEY, CDR2 SVGEGT. V shed 6 bases and J shed 1 base, with 16 bases lying between them. This CDR3 has 15 residues. In DNA, the CDR3 is TGTGCCAGCAGAACTGGGACAACCTATTCCTACGAGCAGTACTTC. Residues: CASRTGTTYSYEQYF.

This clonotype came up a few times. The chain is built from TRBV7-9 and TRBJ1-1; D not certain. Germline assignment: CDR1 SEHNR and CDR2 FQNEAQ (reference sequence). V shed 5 bases and J shed 4 bases, with 17 bases lying between them. This CDR3 contains 15 residues. CDR3: CASSPRLGSTTEAFF. CDR3 DNA: TGTGCCAGCAGCCCGCGGCTGGGATCGACCACTGAAGCTTTCTTT.

This clonotype has a handful of counts. V gene TRBV20-1 combines with J gene TRBJ2-1; 8 bases map to TRBD2. J lost 9 bases, V lost 2 bases, and 6 bases had no gene match. In germline, CDR1 is DFQATT, CDR2 SNEGSKA (reference sequence). This CDR3 spans 13 amino acids. The CDR3 region has the DNA TGCAGTGCTAGAATAACGGGGGGGCGTGAGCAGTTCTTC. Translated, it gives CSARITGGREQFF.

The chain joins TRBV19 to TRBJ2-1, with 8 bases matching TRBD2. Germline V CDR1 and CDR2: LNHDA, SQIVND (reference sequence). The CDR3 consists of 17 residues. Germline trimming cut 6 bases from V and 8 bases from J; bases unmatched to any gene: 18. CDR3 in DNA: TGTGCCAGTAGCTCTTCCCCGTCTCGAGCGGGAGCCGATGAGCAGTTCTTC. Its protein is CASSSSPSRAGADEQFF.

This sequence joins TRBV5-1 and TRBJ2-7; 7 bases agree with TRBD2. The CDR3 runs 14 residues. CDR1 and CDR2 (germline): SGHRS, YFSETQ. The V segment lost 3 bases and the J segment 5 bases; nucleotides outside the gene matches: 8. The CDR3: CASSSTTSRHEQYF. The CDR3 DNA reads as TGCGCCAGCAGCTCCACGACTAGCAGGCACGAGCAGTACTTC.

This clonotype was recorded a few times. CDR3 in amino acids: CASSERFSRSRRRAFF. In nucleotides, the CDR3 is TGTGCCAGCAGTGAACGGTTTTCCAGGTCCCGCCGAAGAGCTTTCTTT. This chain links TRBV6-4 with TRBJ1-1; no reliable D call. Germline assignment: CDR1 MRHNA and CDR2 SNTAGT. V was clipped by 3 bases and J by 10 bases, with 24 bases between them. The CDR3 spans 16 residues.

V gene TRBV7-6 combines with J gene TRBJ2-1; no clear D. V dropped 1 base and J dropped 0 bases, with 16 bases sitting between them. The CDR3 extends over 18 amino acids. Per the germline V gene, CDR1 is SGHVS and CDR2 is FNYEAQ. CDR3 nucleotide sequence: TGTGCCAGCAGCTTAGAACGTGGAAACAGCTTCTCCTACAATGAGCAGTTCTTC. As protein: CASSLERGNSFSYNEQFF.

CDR3 nucleotide sequence: TGTGCCAGCAGTTACTCCGGACTAGCGGGAGCTTCTCGTGAGCAGTACTTC. This encodes CASSYSGLAGASREQYF. This sequence joins TRBV6-5 and TRBJ2-7; 13 bases fit TRBD2. The CDR3 is 17 amino acids. The germline gives CDR1 MNHEY, CDR2 SVGAGI. The trim removed 0 bases at V and 7 bases at J, leaving 9 bases unmatched.

The genes are TRBV7-3 and TRBJ2-3; D may be TRBD1 (6 bases). The CDR3 loop spans 14 amino acids. The germline V and J ends were trimmed by 10 bases and 2 bases, with 16 bases remaining between them. The germline V gene has CDR1 SGHTA and CDR2 FQGTGA. The CDR3 DNA sequence: TGTGCCATCAGTTCCCTGGGGGCCACAGATACGCAGTATTTT. It encodes CAISSLGATDTQYF.

The chain links TRBV20-1 to TRBJ2-5; D might be TRBD2 (6 bases). V dropped 5 bases and J dropped 5 bases, with 21 bases sitting between them. Germline CDR1 and CDR2: DFQATT and SNEGSKA (reference sequence). This CDR3 contains 15 residues. CDR3 nucleotides: TGCAGTGCTCGGCCTTATGGAGGGCCCGGGGAGACCCAGTACTTC. Residues: CSARPYGGPGETQYF.

V is TRBV7-6 and J is TRBJ1-1; D possibly corresponds to TRBD1 (6 bases). V was shortened by 5 bases and J by 1 base, with 11 bases between the two germline ends. In germline, CDR1 is SGHVS, CDR2 FNYEAQ. The CDR3 is 14 residues long. The CDR3 DNA is TGTGCCAGCAGCCAGGGACATACGAACACTGAAGCTTTCTTT. Protein sequence: CASSQGHTNTEAFF.

The sample holds many counts of this clonotype. The CDR3 DNA sequence: TGCGCCAGCAGCCAAGTCTGGGGTGGGGCCAACGTCCTGACTTTC. This gives the protein CASSQVWGGANVLTF. The V call is TRBV4-1, the J call TRBJ2-6; D is ambiguous. This CDR3 contains 15 residues. V was pared by 1 base and J by 3 bases, with 7 bases between. In germline, CDR1 is MGHRA, CDR2 YSYEKL.

The rearrangement joins TRBV19 to TRBJ2-1; weak D call: TRBD2 (6 bases). Germline CDR1 LNHDA, CDR2 SQIVND (reference sequence). The CDR3 is made up of 13 amino acids. Trimming shortened V by 4 bases and J by 15 bases, and 19 bases separated the two germline ends. The CDR3 reads CASSRDLERRRFF. In DNA, the CDR3 is TGTGCCAGTAGTAGGGACTTAGAGCGTCGCAGGTTCTTC.

Only a few counts were recorded for this clonotype. The V gene is TRBV4-3, the J gene TRBJ2-2; TRBD2 agrees at 11 bases. The germline CDR1 and CDR2 sequences are LGHNA and YSLEER. The CDR3 length is 16 residues. V lost 0 bases to trimming and J lost 8 bases; unmatched junction nucleotides: 5. The CDR3 protein is CASSQDTLAGGGELFF. The CDR3 nucleotides read TGCGCCAGCAGCCAAGATACCCTAGCGGGAGGTGGGGAGCTGTTTTTT.

This chain links TRBV25-1 with TRBJ1-2; 8 positions match TRBD1. V lost 1 base and J lost 4; bases outside the gene matches: 8. Germline V lookup: CDR1 MGHDK, CDR2 SYGVNS. CDR3 size: 16 residues. In nucleotides, the CDR3 is TGTGCCAGCAGTGAATCCAGGACAGGGAAGGGCTATGGCTACACCTTC. Its translation: CASSESRTGKGYGYTF.

V usage is TRBV12-3 or TRBV12-4 and J usage is TRBJ1-2, with 8 positions matching TRBD1. The CDR3 length is 14 residues. V shed 4 bases, J shed 8 bases, and the junction held 9 bases outside the gene matches. CDR3 bases: TGTGCCAGCAGTTACCAGGACAGGGCTGACGGCTACACCTTC. This sequence encodes CASSYQDRADGYTF.

This clonotype was seen ten or more times. V is TRBV5-1 and J is TRBJ2-7; 9 bases line up with TRBD1. CDR1 SGHRS and CDR2 YFSETQ come from the germline V gene. The trim removed 4 bases at V and 3 bases at J, leaving 8 bases unmatched. The CDR3 sequence is 15 residues long. This chain's CDR3 is CASSPGGQGGYEQYF. Written as DNA, the CDR3 is TGCGCCAGCAGCCCGGGGGGACAGGGCGGCTACGAGCAGTACTTC.

This clonotype was found a few times. The J gene is TRBJ1-4, the V gene TRBV20-1; D is unclear. The CDR3 loop spans 15 amino acids. Germline lookup yields CDR1 DFQATT and CDR2 SNEGSKA (reference sequence). V dropped 6 bases and J dropped 8 bases, with 22 bases sitting between them. The CDR3: CSASPAAVPGEKLFF. The CDR3 bases are TGCAGTGCCTCTCCCGCCGCGGTACCGGGGGAAAAACTGTTTTTT.

This clonotype was found a few times. This sequence joins TRBV19 and TRBJ2-7, with D unclear. V was cut by 1 base and J by 5 bases, with 15 bases left in between. The CDR3 loop spans 15 amino acids. Looked up from germline, CDR1 is LNHDA and CDR2 is SQIVND (reference sequence). CDR3 in amino acids: CASSIGSLDLDEQYF. The CDR3 bases are TGTGCCAGTAGTATAGGGAGCCTCGACCTCGACGAGCAGTACTTC.

In its sample, this clonotype was seen a few times. This chain links TRBV29-1 with TRBJ2-7, with TRBD1 matching 7 bases. The CDR3 is made up of 15 amino acids. The germline gives CDR1 SQVTM, CDR2 ANQGSEA. Germline trimming cut 4 bases from V and 5 bases from J; bases unmatched to any gene: 14. CDR3 DNA: TGCAGCGTTGTGGGAATAGACAGGGCGCAAGACGAGCAGTACTTC. Its protein product is CSVVGIDRAQDEQYF.